The clone carrying this TCR beta chain was observed at least ten times. CDR3 length: 12 amino acids. V was pared by 7 bases and J by 12 bases, with 18 bases between. From germline, CDR1 is SEHNR and CDR2 FQNEAQ (reference sequence). This sample is part of a study of neurological immune-mediated disorders. TCRdb passed the 5' RACE reads through MiXCR, listing each CDR3 protein once. Of approximately 46,000 distinct CDR3 sequences listed, more than 8.5% are singletons. Time point described: longitudinal time-point 1 (baseline). The chain is built from TRBV7-9 and TRBJ1-2; no clear D gene. The sequence was obtained from a middle-aged woman in good health. Sequences were obtained from PBMCs. As DNA, the CDR3 is TGTGCCAGCAACCCCCGGGATCGGTCTAACACCTTC. It specifies CASNPRDRSNTF.